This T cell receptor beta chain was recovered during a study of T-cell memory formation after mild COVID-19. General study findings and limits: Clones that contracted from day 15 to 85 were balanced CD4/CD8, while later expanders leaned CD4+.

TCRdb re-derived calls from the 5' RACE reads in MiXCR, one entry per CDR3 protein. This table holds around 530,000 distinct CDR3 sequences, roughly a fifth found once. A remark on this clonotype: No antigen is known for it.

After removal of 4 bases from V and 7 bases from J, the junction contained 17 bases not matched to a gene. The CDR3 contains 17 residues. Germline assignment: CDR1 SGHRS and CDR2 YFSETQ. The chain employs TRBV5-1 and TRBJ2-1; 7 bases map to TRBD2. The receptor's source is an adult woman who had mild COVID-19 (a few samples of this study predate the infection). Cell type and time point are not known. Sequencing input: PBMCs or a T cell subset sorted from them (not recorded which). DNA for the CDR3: TGCGCCAGCAGCCCTTCCCAGCTGGCGGGAGTGGGTAATGAGCAGTTCTTC. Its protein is CASSPSQLAGVGNEQFF.